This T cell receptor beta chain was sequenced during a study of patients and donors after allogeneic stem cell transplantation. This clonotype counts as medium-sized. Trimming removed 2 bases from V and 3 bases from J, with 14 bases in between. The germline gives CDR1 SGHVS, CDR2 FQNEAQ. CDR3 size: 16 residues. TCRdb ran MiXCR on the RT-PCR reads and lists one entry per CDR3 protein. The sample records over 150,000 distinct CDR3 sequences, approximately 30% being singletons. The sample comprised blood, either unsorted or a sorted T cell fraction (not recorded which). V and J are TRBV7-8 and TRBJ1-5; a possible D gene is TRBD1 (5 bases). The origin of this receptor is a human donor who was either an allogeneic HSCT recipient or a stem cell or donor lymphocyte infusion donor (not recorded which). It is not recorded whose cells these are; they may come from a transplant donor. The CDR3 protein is CASSLIGRANNQPQHF. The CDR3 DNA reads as TGTGCCAGCAGCTTAATCGGCAGGGCTAACAATCAGCCCCAGCATTTT.